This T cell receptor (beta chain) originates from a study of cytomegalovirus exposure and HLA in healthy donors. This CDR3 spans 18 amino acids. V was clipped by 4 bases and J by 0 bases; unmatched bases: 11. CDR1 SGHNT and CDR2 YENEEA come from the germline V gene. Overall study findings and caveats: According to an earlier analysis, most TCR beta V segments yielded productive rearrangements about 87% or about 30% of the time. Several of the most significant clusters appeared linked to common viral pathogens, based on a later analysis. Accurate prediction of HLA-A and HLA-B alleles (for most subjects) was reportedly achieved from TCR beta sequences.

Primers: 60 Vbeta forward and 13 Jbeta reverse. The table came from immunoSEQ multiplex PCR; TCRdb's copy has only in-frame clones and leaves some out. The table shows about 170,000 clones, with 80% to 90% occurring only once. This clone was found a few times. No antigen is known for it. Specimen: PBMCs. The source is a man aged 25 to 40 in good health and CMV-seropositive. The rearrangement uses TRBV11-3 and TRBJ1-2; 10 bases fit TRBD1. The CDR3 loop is CASSSWDRGFAANYGYTF. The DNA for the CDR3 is TGTGCCAGCAGCTCCTGGGACAGGGGATTCGCGGCTAACTATGGCTACACCTTC.